Listed below are T cell receptor beta chains from one sample, sequenced in a study of shared clonotypes between healthy human individuals. The table came from immunoSEQ multiplex PCR; TCRdb's copy has only in-frame clones and leaves some out. The data show more than 1,200,000 clones, less than 99% seen once. The source material was naive CD4+ T cells sorted from blood. The receptors derive from a man between 25 and 39 years old in good health. Each CDR3 is given with its conserved first and last residue. The D gene is left open where the match is weak. Clone size is shown for a subset of rows, as once, few, many or a class of expanded clone.

CDR3aa,CDR3nt,abundance,d_gene,v_gene,j_gene
CASSLRLVPGELFF,TGTGCCAGCAGCTTAAGACTAGTCCCCGGGGAGCTGTTTTTT,-,-,TRBV7-3,TRBJ2-2
CASSLPASGWDTQYF,TGTGCCAGCAGCTTACCAGCCTCCGGTTGGGATACGCAGTATTTT,-,-,TRBV7-9,TRBJ2-3
CATSREMDTGELFF,TGTGCCACCAGCAGAGAAATGGACACCGGGGAGCTGTTTTTT,-,-,TRBV15,TRBJ2-2
CAWSARERETQYF,TGTGCCTGGAGTGCTCGGGAGCGAGAGACCCAGTACTTC,-,-,TRBV30,TRBJ2-5
CASSLGLAGADEQFF,TGCGCCAGCAGCTTGGGTCTAGCGGGAGCAGATGAGCAGTTCTTC,-,TRBD2,TRBV5-1,TRBJ2-1
CASSQPGRNTYNEQFF,TGCGCCAGCAGCCAGCCGGGACGGAATACTTACAATGAGCAGTTCTTC,-,-,TRBV4-1,TRBJ2-1
CAWSTDPGEQYF,TGTGCCTGGAGTACTGACCCTGGGGAGCAGTACTTC,once,-,TRBV30,TRBJ2-7
CASSSRAGRGTDTQYF,TGTGCCAGCAGTTCCCGAGCGGGACGTGGAACAGATACGCAGTATTTT,-,TRBD2,TRBV28,TRBJ2-3
CASSLEGGRVYEQYF,TGCGCCAGCAGCTTGGAGGGCGGGAGGGTCTACGAGCAGTACTTC,-,TRBD2,TRBV5-1,TRBJ2-7
CASTPGLRNEQFF,TGCGCCAGCACCCCGGGACTTCGGAATGAGCAGTTCTTC,-,-,TRBV4-1,TRBJ2-1
CAWSPGGAQELFF,TGTGCCTGGAGTCCCGGCGGGGCGCAGGAGCTGTTTTTT,-,-,TRBV30,TRBJ2-2
CASSLGWEDGYTF,TGTGCCAGCAGCTTGGGTTGGGAGGATGGCTACACCTTC,-,-,TRBV11-2,TRBJ1-2
CASRLAGGYEQYF,TGTGCCAGCAGACTAGCGGGAGGGTACGAGCAGTACTTC,-,TRBD2,TRBV6-1,TRBJ2-7
CASTFRGRGSGELFF,TGTGCCAGCACCTTCAGGGGCAGGGGATCCGGGGAGCTGTTTTTT,-,-,TRBV7-9,TRBJ2-2
CASSLWGTQSYEQYF,TGTGCCAGCAGCTTATGGGGGACACAGTCCTACGAGCAGTACTTC,-,-,TRBV13,TRBJ2-7
CASSTPRGLTGELFF,TGTGCCAGCAGCACCCCCCGGGGGCTCACCGGGGAGCTGTTTTTT,-,-,TRBV7-2,TRBJ2-2
CASSFSSGSGASYEQYF,TGTGCCAGCAGCTTCTCGTCGGGTAGCGGGGCCTCCTACGAGCAGTACTTC,once,TRBD2,TRBV7-2,TRBJ2-7
CASSPITEDIQYF,TGTGCCAGCTCACCCATTACGGAGGACATTCAGTACTTC,once,-,TRBV18,TRBJ2-4
CSVEKGQETQYF,TGCAGCGTTGAGAAGGGTCAAGAGACCCAGTACTTC,-,-,TRBV29-1,TRBJ2-5
CASRDSGSAYEQYF,TGTGCCAGCAGAGATAGCGGGAGCGCCTACGAGCAGTACTTC,-,TRBD2,TRBV28,TRBJ2-7
CASRDRGYEQYF,TGTGCCAGCCGGGACAGGGGGTATGAGCAGTACTTC,-,TRBD1,TRBV11-2,TRBJ2-7
CASSLVPPNYGYTF,TGTGCCAGCAGCTTGGTTCCACCCAACTATGGCTACACCTTC,-,-,TRBV5-4,TRBJ1-2
CASSVAIGRETQYF,TGTGCCAGCAGCGTAGCCATAGGGAGGGAGACCCAGTACTTC,-,-,TRBV9,TRBJ2-5
CASSRQFTGELFF,TGTGCCAGCAGCAGACAGTTCACCGGGGAGCTGTTTTTT,once,-,TRBV6-5,TRBJ2-2
CASSRETSGSLNEQFF,TGTGCCAGCAGCAGGGAGACTAGCGGGAGTCTCAATGAGCAGTTCTTC,-,TRBD2,TRBV5-4,TRBJ2-1
CASSPRTAGELFF,TGTGCCAGCAGCCCAAGGACAGCCGGGGAGCTGTTTTTT,once,-,TRBV9,TRBJ2-2
CASSDSAEQYF,TGCGCCAGCAGCGACAGCGCCGAGCAGTACTTC,-,-,TRBV5-1,TRBJ2-7
CASSEAGQETQYF,TGTGCCAGCAGTGAGGCAGGCCAAGAGACCCAGTACTTC,-,-,TRBV2,TRBJ2-5
CAWSVPGGTDTQYF,TGTGCATGGAGTGTCCCGGGCGGCACAGATACGCAGTATTTT,-,-,TRBV30,TRBJ2-3
CASTQLGGNTIYF,TGTGCCAGCACCCAGTTAGGAGGAAACACCATATATTTT,-,-,TRBV7-9,TRBJ1-3
CASSDSAGGLETQYF,TGTGCCAGCAGCGATTCGGCGGGAGGGCTTGAGACCCAGTACTTC,-,TRBD2,TRBV7-2,TRBJ2-5
CATDATGAYEQYF,TGTGCCACAGACGCGACAGGGGCCTACGAGCAGTACTTC,-,TRBD1,TRBV28,TRBJ2-7
CASSLETGANYGYTF,TGCGCCAGCAGCTTGGAGACAGGGGCTAACTATGGCTACACCTTC,-,TRBD1,TRBV5-1,TRBJ1-2
CASSDVSRPYNEQFF,TGTGCCAGCAGTGACGTTTCGCGGCCATACAATGAGCAGTTCTTC,-,-,TRBV6-4,TRBJ2-1
CASSSMGTSGRPDEQFF,TGTGCCAGCAGCTCCATGGGGACTAGCGGGAGACCGGACGAGCAGTTCTTC,-,TRBD2,TRBV11-2,TRBJ2-1
CTSSQDWGGLAHLQFF,TGCACCAGCAGCCAAGATTGGGGAGGTCTAGCCCACCTGCAGTTCTTC,-,-,TRBV1,TRBJ2-1
CASSRIGSGGDTQYF,TGTGCCAGCAGCCGGATCGGGTCCGGGGGGGATACGCAGTATTTT,-,TRBD2,TRBV7-9,TRBJ2-3
CASSIGAGELFF,TGTGCCAGCAGTATAGGGGCCGGGGAGCTGTTTTTT,-,-,TRBV28,TRBJ2-2
CASSSHRVGTEAFF,TGTGCCAGCAGCTCTCACAGGGTTGGGACTGAAGCTTTCTTT,-,-,TRBV11-2,TRBJ1-1
CSARSSGQFF,TGCAGTGCTAGATCTAGCGGACAGTTCTTC,-,TRBD2,TRBV20-1,TRBJ2-1
CSEGQGASNIQYF,TGCAGCGAAGGACAGGGGGCTTCAAACATTCAGTACTTC,-,TRBD1,TRBV29-1,TRBJ2-4
CSARDQETQYF,TGCAGTGCTAGAGACCAGGAGACCCAGTACTTC,-,-,TRBV20-1,TRBJ2-5
CASSRTGLPYEQYF,TGTGCCAGCAGCCGTACAGGGCTTCCCTACGAGCAGTACTTC,-,-,TRBV28,TRBJ2-7
CASSWGRGEAFF,TGTGCCAGCAGTTGGGGAAGAGGTGAAGCTTTCTTT,-,-,TRBV28,TRBJ1-1
CASSQRDGLNTEAFF,TGTGCCAGCAGCCAGAGGGACGGATTGAACACTGAAGCTTTCTTT,-,-,TRBV4-2,TRBJ1-1
CATTTQGGEPQHF,TGTGCCACCACCACTCAGGGGGGGGAGCCCCAGCATTTT,-,TRBD1,TRBV15,TRBJ1-5
CASSLTAAPMQNTEAFF,TGTGCCAGCAGCTTAACGGCAGCGCCCATGCAGAACACTGAAGCTTTCTTT,-,-,TRBV11-1,TRBJ1-1
CASSSFPGQGFGETQYF,TGTGCTAGCAGCTCCTTCCCGGGACAGGGATTCGGGGAGACCCAGTACTTC,-,TRBD1,TRBV7-7,TRBJ2-5
CASSGGLARETQYF,TGTGCCAGCAGCGGGGGACTAGCCCGAGAGACCCAGTACTTC,-,TRBD2,TRBV7-6,TRBJ2-5
CASSLRWEALAKNIQYF,TGTGCCAGCAGTTTGAGGTGGGAAGCTCTAGCCAAAAACATTCAGTACTTC,-,-,TRBV27,TRBJ2-4
CASSLGGVRETQYF,TGTGCCAGCTCACTGGGGGGTGTCAGAGAGACCCAGTACTTC,-,-,TRBV18,TRBJ2-5
CASSPGRRPSGEKLFF,TGTGCCAGTAGTCCTGGGAGGAGGCCCTCTGGTGAAAAACTGTTTTTT,-,-,TRBV19,TRBJ1-4
CASSKRDISEQYF,TGTGCCAGCTCCAAGCGGGACATATCCGAGCAGTACTTC,-,-,TRBV18,TRBJ2-7
CASSQEAGRFTDTQYF,TGTGCCAGCAGTCAGGAAGCGGGGCGATTCACAGATACGCAGTATTTT,-,TRBD2,TRBV5-6,TRBJ2-3